The next 30 T cell receptor beta chains were all read from a single sample in a study of read filtering for tumor transcriptome and immune sequencing. The library was built from around 0.4 ug RNA with molecular barcoded adaptors for alpha/delta and beta/gamma chains. From the reads, TCRdb called clonotypes with MiXCR, one entry per CDR3 protein. The sample includes some 140,000 distinct CDR3 sequences, roughly 13% of them seen just once. Material: a population of CD138-negative cells sorted from bone marrow. These receptors all stem from a donor over 35 with multiple myeloma.

In this sample, this clonotype turned up many times. The chain joins TRBV7-9 to TRBJ1-4; tentative D call: TRBD1 (5 bases). The CDR3 length is 15 residues. The V end lost 4 bases, the J end lost 8 bases, and 17 bases lay between the germline ends. Looked up from germline, CDR1 is SEHNR and CDR2 is FQNEAQ (reference sequence). The CDR3 DNA reads as TGTGCCAGCAGCTCGAACCAGGGAAAAGTGGAAAAACTGTTTTTT. Translation gives CASSSNQGKVEKLFF.

This clonotype was seen a few times. The V and J genes are TRBV9 and TRBJ2-5; TRBD2 matches at 9 bases. The CDR3 has 17 amino acids. J gave up 2 bases and V 4 bases, and 12 bases lay outside the gene matches. Germline V gene data show CDR1 as SGDLS and CDR2 as YYNGEE. This chain's CDR3 is CASSPGRWGLAQETQYF. In nucleotides, the CDR3 is TGTGCCAGCAGCCCCGGCAGATGGGGACTAGCACAAGAGACCCAGTACTTC.

The table lists this clonotype with a count of one. The chain links TRBV20-1 to TRBJ1-4, with unresolved D. V gave up 1 base and J gave up 0 bases, with 30 bases separating them. Germline assignment: CDR1 DFQATT and CDR2 SNEGSKA (reference sequence). CDR3 size: 22 residues. CDR3 DNA sequence: TGCAGTGCTAGAGTGGTTTTTGCGACCGGGCCCAGAGGGTTAGCAACTAATGAAAAACTGTTTTTT. This codes for CSARVVFATGPRGLATNEKLFF.

This clonotype was found many times. This CDR3 reads CASSFPTIDQRASNEQFF. CDR3 nucleotides: TGTGCCAGCAGCTTTCCTACCATCGACCAGAGAGCTAGCAATGAGCAGTTCTTC. The chain recombines TRBV11-2 with TRBJ2-1; D uncertain. Germline V gene sequence: CDR1 SGHAT, CDR2 FQNNGV. The CDR3 is 18 residues long. V gave up 3 bases and J gave up 6 bases, with 24 bases separating them.

Details on this clonotype: One base away lies a much larger clone, so this may be a sequencing read error. Given the absence of the conserved phenylalanine or tryptophan at the CDR3 end, a read error is likely. It is unclear where the CDR3 begins or ends on the DNA, so no DNA is shown, and the CDR3 is as TCRdb lists it. The rearrangement uses TRBV21-1 and TRBJ2-1; the table's D call, TRBD1, has no DNA check behind it. TRBV21-1 is flagged as a pseudogene. Counting both end residues, the CDR3 totals 15 amino acids. The CDR3 is CASSNRTGSYNEQFL.

This clonotype was picked up many times. This chain joins TRBV10-3 and TRBJ2-1, with a possible D match to TRBD2 (6 bases). CDR1 and CDR2 from the germline V gene are ENHRY and SYGVKD. V was cut by 3 bases and J by 8 bases, with 14 bases left in between. The CDR3 is 14 residues long. CDR3 bases: TGTGCCATCAGTGAAGCCCGGGAGTTCTATGAGCAGTTCTTC. Its protein product is CAISEAREFYEQFF.

The table lists this clonotype with many counts. This sequence joins TRBV4-3 and TRBJ2-1, with 10 bases identical to TRBD1. The CDR3 is made up of 17 amino acids. From germline, CDR1 is LGHNA and CDR2 YSLEER. V lost 0 bases and J lost 9; bases outside the gene matches: 11. CDR3 region: CASSQDIRTGGLTEQFF. The CDR3, as DNA: TGCGCCAGCAGCCAAGATATCCGGACAGGGGGGTTGACTGAGCAGTTCTTC.

V usage is TRBV21-1 and J usage is TRBJ2-3; the table's D call, TRBD1, was not checked against the DNA. TRBV21-1 is noted as a pseudogene. There are 17 residues in the CDR3. CDR3 sequence: CASSKFRGGRSTDTQYF. CDR3 nucleotides: TGTGCCAGCAGCAAATTCCGGGGGGGGCGCAGCACAGATACGCAGTATTTT.

At least ten counts were recorded for this clonotype. The CDR3 bases are TGTGCCAGCAGCCAAGATCGGGCTAGCAGCCTATATAATGAGCAGTTCTTC. It translates to CASSQDRASSLYNEQFF. V usage is TRBV4-2 and J usage is TRBJ2-1, with D perhaps matching TRBD2 (5 bases). Germline CDR1 LGHNA, CDR2 YNFKEQ. The germline V and J ends were trimmed by 0 bases and 7 bases, with 19 bases remaining between them. There are 17 residues in the CDR3.

V gene TRBV6-2 or TRBV6-3 combines with J gene TRBJ2-3; D may be TRBD2 (6 bases). The germline V gene encodes CDR1 MNHEY and CDR2 SVGEGT. V gave up 3 bases and J gave up 7 bases, with 14 bases separating them. This CDR3 is built from 14 residues. The CDR3: CASSYSGRGNTQYF. The CDR3 DNA follows: TGTGCCAGCAGTTATAGCGGCCGAGGGAATACGCAGTATTTT.

This clonotype appeared many times. The chain combines TRBV30 with TRBJ1-1, with 7 bases aligning to TRBD1. V lost 4 bases, J lost 3 bases, and 8 bases stayed unmatched. Germline V gene sequence: CDR1 GTSNPN, CDR2 SVGIG (reference sequence). This CDR3 is built from 14 residues. CDR3 residues: CAWTRGQVDTEAFF. CDR3 nucleotides: TGTGCCTGGACCCGCGGACAGGTGGACACTGAAGCTTTCTTT. The full variable domain, with the rest looked up from reference TRBV30 and TRBJ1-1, is SQTIHQWPATLVQPVGSPLSLECTVEGTSNPNLYWYRQAAGRGLQLLFYSVGIGQISSEVPQNLSASRPQDRQFILSSKKLLLSDSGFYLCAWTRGQVDTEAFFGQGTRLTVV.

This clonotype was observed at least ten times. J is TRBJ1-4 and V is TRBV20-1; perhaps TRBD1 as D (6 bases). The length of the CDR3 is 12 residues. V lost 6 bases and J 6 bases, leaving 11 bases between the germline ends. Germline CDR1 reads DFQATT; CDR2 reads SNEGSKA (reference sequence). CDR3 protein: CSAWGQDEKLFF. The CDR3 DNA reads as TGCAGTGCGTGGGGACAAGATGAAAAACTGTTTTTT.

In its sample, this clonotype was seen many times. The V gene is TRBV5-1, the J gene TRBJ2-5; possible D gene TRBD2, 6 bases. This CDR3 comprises 16 residues. Germline values: CDR1 SGHRS, CDR2 YFSETQ. The V gene lost 3 bases and the J gene lost 2 bases, with 17 bases spanning the gap. The DNA for the CDR3 is TGCGCCAGCAGCTCCCGCCAGGGACTGCTACAAGAGACCCAGTACTTC. Protein: CASSSRQGLLQETQYF.

This clonotype was counted ten times or more. This chain connects TRBV6-2 or TRBV6-3 to TRBJ2-1, with D uncertain. Trimming removed 2 bases from V and 0 bases from J, with 14 bases in between. Germline V gene data show CDR1 as MNHEY and CDR2 as SVGEGT. CDR3 length equals 17 residues. The CDR3 DNA follows: TGTGCCAGCAGTTACGGCGGTCCTTATAGCTCCTACAATGAGCAGTTCTTC. Residues: CASSYGGPYSSYNEQFF.

This clonotype was recorded at least ten times. The rearrangement uses TRBV30 and TRBJ2-1; D unclear. CDR1 is GTSNPN, CDR2 SVGIG, per germline (reference sequence). There are 13 residues in the CDR3. Between the trimmed V and J ends, which lost 4 bases and 3 bases, there was a span of 10 bases. The CDR3 sequence: CAWTRSNYNEQFF. The CDR3, as DNA: TGTGCCTGGACCCGTAGTAACTACAATGAGCAGTTCTTC.

This clonotype was recorded many times. The chain joins TRBV12-3 or TRBV12-4 to TRBJ1-2; 7 bases match TRBD1. V lost 3 bases to trimming and J lost 3 bases; unmatched junction nucleotides: 10. The length of the CDR3 is 16 residues. The CDR3 loop is CASSFRRTGTHYGYTF. The CDR3 coding sequence is TGTGCCAGCAGTTTTCGACGGACAGGCACACACTATGGCTACACCTTC.

This clonotype showed up just a few times. The genes are TRBV20-1 and TRBJ1-1; D is undetermined. The V end was cut by 6 bases, the J end by 3 bases, with 8 bases between. This CDR3 spans 11 amino acids. The V gene's germline CDR1 is DFQATT and CDR2 SNEGSKA (reference sequence). The CDR3 nucleotides are TGCAGTGCCGGGGAGGACACTGAAGCTTTCTTT. Encoded protein: CSAGEDTEAFF.

This chain joins TRBV10-3 and TRBJ1-3; TRBD1 might be the D (5 bases). The CDR3 runs 14 residues. Germline CDR1 is ENHRY and CDR2 is SYGVKD. V was shortened by 10 bases and J by 2 bases, with 15 bases between the two germline ends. CDR3 nucleotide sequence: TGTGCCACCATGCTCGGCAGGGCTGGAAACACCATATATTTT. Protein sequence: CATMLGRAGNTIYF.

A word on this clonotype: A read error is possible here, since a much larger clone lies one base away. Here the CDR3 omits its conserved ending phenylalanine or tryptophan, so a read error is the likely source. The V gene is TRBV12-3 or TRBV12-4, the J gene TRBJ2-5; D gene uncertain. The CDR3 spans 13 residues. The V and J ends lost 2 bases and 3 bases respectively, with 7 bases between them. The CDR3 protein is CASSLLGKETQYS. Here the CDR3 DNA reads TGTGCCAGCAGTTTACTCGGAAAAGAGACCCAGTACTCC.

Of note for this clonotype: This may come from a read error, since a much larger clone is one base off. This sequence joins TRBV7-2 and TRBJ2-5; possible D gene TRBD2, 5 bases. In germline, CDR1 is SGHTA, CDR2 FQGNSA. This CDR3 comprises 15 residues. The CDR3 nucleotides read TGTGGCAGCAGCTTACTAGGGCAAATGATAGAGACCCAGTACTTC. Encoded protein: CGSSLLGQMIETQYF.

The V and J genes are TRBV5-1 and TRBJ2-1; D is possibly TRBD2 (5 bases). Looked up from germline, CDR1 is SGHRS and CDR2 is YFSETQ. Trimming removed 2 bases at V and 5 bases at J, with 17 bases between. The CDR3 length is 16 residues. The CDR3 DNA follows: TGCGCCAGCAGCTTTATGTTCAGCGGAGTAAACAATGAGCAGTTCTTC. Translation gives CASSFMFSGVNNEQFF.

This rearrangement joins TRBV7-9 to TRBJ1-1; no definite D call. The V and J ends lost 2 bases and 11 bases respectively, with 9 bases between them. Germline CDR1 SEHNR, CDR2 FQNEAQ (reference sequence). The CDR3 is made up of 11 amino acids. This chain's CDR3 is CASSLTGRAFF. CDR3 coding DNA: TGTGCCAGCAGCTTAACCGGACGGGCTTTCTTT.

The chain is built from TRBV12-3 or TRBV12-4 and TRBJ1-1; a possible D gene is TRBD1 (5 bases). Trimming shortened V by 7 bases and J by 7 bases, and 22 bases separated the two germline ends. This CDR3 is 15 amino acids long. CDR3 nucleotides: TGTGCCAGCAAACTTGACCGGGACGCACGATTTGAAGCTTTCTTT. Translation gives CASKLDRDARFEAFF.

This clonotype was counted ten times or more. The DNA for the CDR3 is TGCGCCAGCAGTGGGCCAGCGGGAGGCTTGAACACCGGGGAGCTGTTTTTT. Its translation: CASSGPAGGLNTGELFF. The chain joins TRBV10-1 to TRBJ2-2; 9 nucleotides align to TRBD2. V dropped 4 bases and J dropped 1; count of bases not matched to a gene: 7. The germline V gene encodes CDR1 WNHNN and CDR2 SYGVQD (reference sequence). The CDR3 loop spans 17 amino acids.

At least ten counts were recorded for this clonotype. The chain links TRBV3-1 to TRBJ2-2; no reliable D call. From germline, CDR1 is LGHDT and CDR2 YNNKEL (reference sequence). The CDR3 is 14 amino acids. Trimming took off 6 bases at V and 0 bases at J, with 8 bases between the two ends. The CDR3 sequence: CASSLYPNTGELFF. CDR3 nucleotide sequence: TGTGCCAGCAGTCTTTACCCGAACACCGGGGAGCTGTTTTTT.

The table lists this clonotype with many counts. The gene calls are TRBV27 and TRBJ1-2; D is unclear. CDR3 length: 11 residues. V was trimmed by 8 bases and J by 4 bases, leaving 8 bases between them. The germline CDR1 and CDR2 sequences are MNHEY and SMNVEV (reference sequence). The CDR3 bases are TGTGCCAGCCTTGGTAGCTATGGCTACACCTTC. Its translation is CASLGSYGYTF.

This clonotype was counted many times. The rearrangement joins TRBV6-5 to TRBJ2-7, with D possibly being TRBD1 or TRBD2 (6 bases each). CDR1 and CDR2 (germline): MNHEY, SVGAGI. This CDR3 comprises 14 residues. The V and J ends lost 3 bases and 2 bases respectively, with 11 bases between them. The CDR3 loop is CASSYSGGTYEQYF. CDR3 sequence (DNA): TGTGCCAGCAGTTATTCCGGGGGCACCTACGAGCAGTACTTC.

This clonotype was seen many times. V gene TRBV7-2 combines with J gene TRBJ2-1; D unresolved. V was pared by 4 bases and J by 5 bases, with 9 bases between. CDR1 SGHTA and CDR2 FQGNSA come from the germline V gene. The CDR3 sequence is 13 residues long. The CDR3: CASSSTGDNEQFF. CDR3 nucleotide sequence: TGTGCCAGCAGCTCAACTGGAGACAATGAGCAGTTCTTC.

This clonotype was picked up many times. The chain uses TRBV10-3 and TRBJ1-5; 7 bases line up with TRBD1. Losses at the gene ends were 9 bases for V and 5 bases for J; bases not matched to a gene: 7. Per germline, CDR1 ENHRY and CDR2 SYGVKD. The CDR3 totals 13 residues. CDR3 coding DNA: TGTGCCATTCGCCCAGACAGGGATCAGCCCCAGCATTTT. Amino acids: CAIRPDRDQPQHF.

This clonotype was counted a few times. The chain has TRBV19 and TRBJ2-1, with 8 bases identical to TRBD1. Germline values: CDR1 LNHDA, CDR2 SQIVND (reference sequence). V lost 8 bases to trimming and J lost 7 bases; unmatched junction nucleotides: 7. CDR3 size: 13 residues. The CDR3, as DNA: TGTGCCAGTGCAGGGGGCATGAGAAATGAGCAGTTCTTC. Translation gives CASAGGMRNEQFF.